The present TCR beta chain was sequenced within a study of sequential checkpoint blockade in melanoma. Study as a whole: Patients were randomized 1:1 to nivolumab-then-ipilimumab or ipilimumab-then-nivolumab first-line. Each arm's sequence ended with maintenance nivolumab.

The repertoire was sequenced with immunoSEQ multiplex PCR; TCRdb's copy has only in-frame clones and lacks some. Here the sample spans 25,000 to 35,000 clones, 75% to 85% being singletons. This CDR3 comprises 18 residues. Germline lookup yields CDR1 SGHVS and CDR2 FNYEAQ. The trim removed 0 bases at V and 3 bases at J, leaving 9 bases unmatched. Treatment given: randomized to nivolumab then ipilimumab (arm A) or the reverse (arm B). Live CD3+CD8+ CD19− CD56− cells were sorted from PBMCs. This sequence originates from a human donor with melanoma. The chain employs TRBV7-6 and TRBJ2-2; 8 nucleotides line up with TRBD1. The sample here was CD8+ T cells sorted from blood (inferred from file names), taken from a patient given nivolumab and ipilimumab in sequence. The CDR3 loop is CASSLARDRRGDTGELFF. In nucleotides, the CDR3 is TGTGCCAGCAGCTTAGCCCGGGACAGGCGAGGGGACACCGGGGAGCTGTTTTTT.